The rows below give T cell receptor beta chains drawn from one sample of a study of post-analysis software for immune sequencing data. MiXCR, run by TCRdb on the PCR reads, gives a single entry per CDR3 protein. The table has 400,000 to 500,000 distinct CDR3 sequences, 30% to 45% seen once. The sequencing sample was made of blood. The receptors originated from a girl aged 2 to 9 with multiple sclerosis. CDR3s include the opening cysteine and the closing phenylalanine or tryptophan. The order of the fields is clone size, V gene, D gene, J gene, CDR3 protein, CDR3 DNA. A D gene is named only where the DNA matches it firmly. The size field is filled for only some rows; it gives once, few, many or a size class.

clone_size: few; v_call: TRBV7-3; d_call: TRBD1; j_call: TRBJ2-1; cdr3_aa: CASSSRTGRQFF; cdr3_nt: TGTGCCAGCAGCTCCCGGACAGGGAGGCAGTTCTTC
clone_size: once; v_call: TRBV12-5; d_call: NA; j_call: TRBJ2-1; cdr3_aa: CASAPGPYNEQFF; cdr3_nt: TGTGCTAGTGCACCAGGGCCCTACAATGAGCAGTTCTTC
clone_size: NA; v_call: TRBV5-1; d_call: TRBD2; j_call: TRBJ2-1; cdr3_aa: CASKQAGGSGSYNEQFF; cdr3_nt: TGCGCCAGCAAGCAAGCGGGGGGCTCGGGATCCTACAATGAGCAGTTCTTC
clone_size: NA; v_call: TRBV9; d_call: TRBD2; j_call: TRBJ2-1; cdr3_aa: CASSVMGLAHEQFF; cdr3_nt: TGTGCCAGCAGCGTAATGGGACTAGCCCATGAGCAGTTCTTC
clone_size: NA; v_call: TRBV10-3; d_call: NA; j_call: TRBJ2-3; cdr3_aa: CAISDRQDSDTQYF; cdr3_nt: TGTGCCATCAGTGATAGACAGGATTCAGATACGCAGTATTTT
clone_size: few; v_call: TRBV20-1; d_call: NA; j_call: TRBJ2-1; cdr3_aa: CSSREEYNEQFF; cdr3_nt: TGCAGTTCTCGCGAAGAATACAATGAGCAGTTCTTC
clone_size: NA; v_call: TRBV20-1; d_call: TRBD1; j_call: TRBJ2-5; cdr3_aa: CSASPGQGIYGQYF; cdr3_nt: TGCAGTGCTAGCCCTGGACAGGGGATATATGGGCAGTACTTC
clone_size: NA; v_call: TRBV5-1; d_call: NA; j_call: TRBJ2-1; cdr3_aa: CASTLGNEQFF; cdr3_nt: TGCGCCAGCACGCTAGGCAATGAGCAGTTCTTC
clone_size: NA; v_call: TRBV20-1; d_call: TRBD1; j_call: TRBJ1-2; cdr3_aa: CSALTEQGVLYGYTF; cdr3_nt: TGCAGTGCTCTCACCGAACAGGGGGTCCTCTATGGCTACACCTTC
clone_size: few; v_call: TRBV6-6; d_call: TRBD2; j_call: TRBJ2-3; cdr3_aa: CASRRLAGLTDTQYF; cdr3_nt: TGTGCCAGCAGAAGACTAGCGGGTCTCACAGATACGCAGTATTTT
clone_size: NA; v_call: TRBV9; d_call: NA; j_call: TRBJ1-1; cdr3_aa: CASSVAGKTEAFF; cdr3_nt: TGTGCCAGCAGCGTAGCAGGGAAGACTGAAGCTTTCTTT
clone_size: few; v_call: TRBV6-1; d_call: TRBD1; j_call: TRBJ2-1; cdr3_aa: CASVPGQGLGKFF; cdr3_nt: TGTGCCAGCGTCCCGGGACAGGGGTTAGGAAAGTTCTTC
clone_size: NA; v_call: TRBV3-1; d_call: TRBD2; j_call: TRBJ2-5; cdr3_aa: CASSHTSGGQETQYF; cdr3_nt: TGTGCCAGCAGCCACACTAGCGGGGGCCAAGAGACCCAGTACTTC
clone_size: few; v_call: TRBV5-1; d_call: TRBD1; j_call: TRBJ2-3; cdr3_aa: CASSLGTGAGWTDTQYF; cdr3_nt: TGCGCCAGCAGCTTGGGGACAGGGGCTGGATGGACAGATACGCAGTATTTT
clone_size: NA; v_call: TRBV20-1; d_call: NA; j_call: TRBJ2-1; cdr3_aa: CSAPLPDTWWNEQFF; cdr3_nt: TGCAGTGCTCCCCTCCCGGACACCTGGTGGAATGAGCAGTTCTTC
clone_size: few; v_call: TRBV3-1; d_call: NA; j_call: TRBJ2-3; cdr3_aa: CASSQDPGRDRTDTQYF; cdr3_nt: TGTGCCAGCAGCCAAGACCCCGGTAGGGACCGCACAGATACGCAGTATTTT
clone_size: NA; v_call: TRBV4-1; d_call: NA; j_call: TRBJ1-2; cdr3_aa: CASSPGPARPLNYGCTF; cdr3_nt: TGCGCCAGCAGCCCAGGCCCGGCGCGGCCCTTGAACTATGGCTGCACCTTC
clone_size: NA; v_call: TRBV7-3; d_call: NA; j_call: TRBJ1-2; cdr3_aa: CASSRDGGSYGYTF; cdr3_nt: TGTGCCAGCAGCCGGGATGGGGGATCCTATGGCTACACCTTC
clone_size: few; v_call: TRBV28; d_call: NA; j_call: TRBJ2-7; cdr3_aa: CASSRDTAYEQYF; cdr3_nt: TGTGCCAGCAGTCGGGACACTGCCTACGAGCAGTACTTC
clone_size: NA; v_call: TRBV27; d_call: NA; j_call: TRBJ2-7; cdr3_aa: CASSYRDPWGGYEQYF; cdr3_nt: TGTGCCAGCAGTTACAGGGACCCCTGGGGGGGTTACGAGCAGTACTTC
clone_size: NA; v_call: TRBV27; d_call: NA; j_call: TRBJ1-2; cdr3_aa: CASSPLGAGGYTF; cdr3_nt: TGTGCCAGCAGTCCTTTAGGGGCGGGAGGCTACACCTTC
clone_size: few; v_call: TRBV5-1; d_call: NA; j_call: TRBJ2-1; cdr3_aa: CASSLGVISYNEQFF; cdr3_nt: TGCGCCAGCAGCTTGGGGGTAATCTCCTACAATGAGCAGTTCTTC
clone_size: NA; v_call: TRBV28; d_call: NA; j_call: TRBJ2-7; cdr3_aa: CGSGQGENEQYF; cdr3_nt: TGTGGATCGGGGCAGGGCGAGAACGAGCAGTACTTC
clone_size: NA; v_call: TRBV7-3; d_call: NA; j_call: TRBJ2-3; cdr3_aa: CASSLYSGTDTQYF; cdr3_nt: TGTGCCAGCAGCTTATACAGTGGCACAGATACGCAGTATTTT
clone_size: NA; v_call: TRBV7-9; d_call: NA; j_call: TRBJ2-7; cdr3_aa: CASTVGNYEQYF; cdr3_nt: TGTGCCAGCACGGTAGGGAACTACGAGCAGTACTTC
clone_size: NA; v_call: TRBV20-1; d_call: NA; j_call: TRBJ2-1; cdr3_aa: CSVPYRDSMKGQFF; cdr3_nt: TGCAGTGTCCCTTACCGGGACTCGATGAAAGGGCAGTTCTTC
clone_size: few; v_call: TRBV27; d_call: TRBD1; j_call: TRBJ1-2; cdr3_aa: CASSLSPGGIGYTF; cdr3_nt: TGTGCCAGCAGTTTATCGCCAGGGGGGATTGGCTACACCTTC
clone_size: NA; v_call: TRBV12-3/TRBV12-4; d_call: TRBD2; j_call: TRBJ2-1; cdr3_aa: CASSSTSGRETNEQFF; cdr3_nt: TGTGCCAGCAGTTCTACTAGCGGGAGGGAAACCAATGAGCAGTTCTTC
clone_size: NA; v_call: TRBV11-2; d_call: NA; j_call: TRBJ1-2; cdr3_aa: CASSLESGLNGYTF; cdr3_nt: TGTGCCAGCAGCTTAGAGTCAGGGTTAAATGGCTACACCTTC
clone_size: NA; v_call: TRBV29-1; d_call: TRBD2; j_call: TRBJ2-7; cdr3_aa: CSVDIGSGGLYNEQYF; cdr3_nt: TGCAGCGTTGATATTGGTAGCGGGGGCCTATACAATGAGCAGTACTTC
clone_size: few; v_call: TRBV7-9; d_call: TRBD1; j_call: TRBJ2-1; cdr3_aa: CASRSGTGVYNEQFF; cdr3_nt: TGTGCCAGCAGGTCCGGGACAGGGGTCTACAATGAGCAGTTCTTC
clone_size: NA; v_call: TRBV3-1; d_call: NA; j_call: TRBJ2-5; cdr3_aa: CASRGTTYQETQYF; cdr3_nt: TGTGCCAGCAGGGGGACAACGTACCAAGAGACCCAGTACTTT
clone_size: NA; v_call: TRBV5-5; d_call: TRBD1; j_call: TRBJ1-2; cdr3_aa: CASSLKTGRDNYGYTF; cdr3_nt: TGTGCCAGCAGCCTAAAGACAGGGAGAGACAACTATGGCTACACCTTC
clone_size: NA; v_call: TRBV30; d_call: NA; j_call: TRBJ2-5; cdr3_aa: CAWSNRFQETQYF; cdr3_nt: TGTGCCTGGAGTAATCGCTTCCAAGAGACCCAGTACTTC
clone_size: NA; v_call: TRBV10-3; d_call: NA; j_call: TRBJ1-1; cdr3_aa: CAISGATGLEAFF; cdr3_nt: TGTGCCATCAGTGGGGCCACAGGGTTAGAAGCTTTCTTT
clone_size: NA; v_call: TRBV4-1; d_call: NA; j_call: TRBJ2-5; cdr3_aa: CASSQNPGLQETQYF; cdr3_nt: TGCGCCAGCAGCCAAAATCCGGGACTGCAAGAGACCCAGTACTTC
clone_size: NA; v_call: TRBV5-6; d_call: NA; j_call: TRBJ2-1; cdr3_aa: CASTRMPYYNEQFF; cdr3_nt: TGTGCCAGCACCAGAATGCCGTACTACAATGAGCAGTTCTTC
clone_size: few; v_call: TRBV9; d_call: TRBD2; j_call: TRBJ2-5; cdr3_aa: CASSPVWGRAEETQYF; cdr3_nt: TGTGCCAGCAGCCCCGTGTGGGGGAGGGCCGAAGAGACCCAGTACTTC
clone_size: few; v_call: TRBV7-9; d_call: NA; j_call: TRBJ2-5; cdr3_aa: CASSFLGEIQETQYF; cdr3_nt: TGTGCCAGCAGTTTCCTCGGGGAGATCCAAGAGACCCAGTACTTC
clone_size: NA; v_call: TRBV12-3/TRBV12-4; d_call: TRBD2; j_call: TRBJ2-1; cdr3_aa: CASWESGSSYNEQFF; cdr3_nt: TGTGCCAGCTGGGAAAGCGGGAGCTCCTACAATGAGCAGTTCTTC
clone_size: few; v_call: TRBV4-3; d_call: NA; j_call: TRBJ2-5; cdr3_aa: CASSPTGAPQETQYF; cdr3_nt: TGCGCCAGCAGCCCCACGGGGGCCCCTCAAGAGACCCAGTACTTC
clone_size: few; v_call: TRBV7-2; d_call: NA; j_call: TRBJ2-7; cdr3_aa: CASSLVASDYEQYF; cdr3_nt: TGTGCCAGCAGCTTAGTTGCTAGCGACTACGAGCAGTACTTC
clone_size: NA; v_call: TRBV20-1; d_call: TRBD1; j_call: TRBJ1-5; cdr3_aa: CSASVDRCNQPQHF; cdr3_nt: TGCAGTGCTAGTGTGGACAGGTGCAATCAGCCCCAGCATTTT
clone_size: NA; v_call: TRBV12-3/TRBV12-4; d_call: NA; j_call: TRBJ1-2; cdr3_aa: CASSFNPPGSGYTF; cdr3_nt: TGTGCCAGCAGTTTCAACCCCCCCGGCAGCGGCTACACCTTC
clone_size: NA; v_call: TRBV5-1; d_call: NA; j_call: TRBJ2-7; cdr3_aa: CASSFSGTLEQYF; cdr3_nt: TGCGCCAGCAGCTTCTCGGGGACACTCGAGCAGTACTTC
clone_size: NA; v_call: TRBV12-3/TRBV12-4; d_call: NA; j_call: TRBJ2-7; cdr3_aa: CASSSSHEQYF; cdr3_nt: TGTGCCAGCAGTTCCTCCCACGAGCAGTACTTC
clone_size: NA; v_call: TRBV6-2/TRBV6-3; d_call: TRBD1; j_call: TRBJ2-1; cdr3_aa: CASRGTGPSYNEQFF; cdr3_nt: TGTGCCAGCAGGGGGACAGGCCCTTCCTACAATGAGCAGTTCTTC
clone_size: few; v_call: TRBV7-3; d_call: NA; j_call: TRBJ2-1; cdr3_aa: CASSLSPGLTVDEQFF; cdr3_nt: TGTGCCAGCAGCTTGTCCCCGGGACTGACGGTAGATGAGCAGTTCTTC
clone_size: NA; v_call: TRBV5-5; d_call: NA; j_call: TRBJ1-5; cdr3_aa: CASSWGSGVQPQHF; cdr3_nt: TGTGCCAGCAGCTGGGGGTCAGGGGTTCAGCCCCAGCATTTT
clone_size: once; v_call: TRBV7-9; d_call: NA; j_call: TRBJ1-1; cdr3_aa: CASSWGQLNTEAFF; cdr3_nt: TGTGCCAGCAGCTGGGGGCAGTTGAACACTGAAGCTTTCTTT
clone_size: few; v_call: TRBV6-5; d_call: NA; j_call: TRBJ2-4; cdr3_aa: CATRTGLNIQYF; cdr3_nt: TGTGCCACCAGAACCGGTTTAAACATTCAGTACTTC
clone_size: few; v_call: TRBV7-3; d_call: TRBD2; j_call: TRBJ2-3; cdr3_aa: CASSPLAGASTDTQYF; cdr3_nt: TGTGCCAGCAGCCCACTAGCGGGGGCCAGCACAGATACGCAGTATTTT
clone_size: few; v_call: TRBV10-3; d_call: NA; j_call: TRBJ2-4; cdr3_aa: CAISGEAKNIQYF; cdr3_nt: TGTGCCATCAGTGGGGAGGCCAAAAACATTCAGTACTTC
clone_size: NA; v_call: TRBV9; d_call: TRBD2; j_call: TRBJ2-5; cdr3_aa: CASSVLAGMETQYF; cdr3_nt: TGTGCCAGCAGCGTACTAGCGGGAATGGAGACCCAGTACTTC
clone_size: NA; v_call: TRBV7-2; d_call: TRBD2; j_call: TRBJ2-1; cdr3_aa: CASSLAPAGVWSYNEQFF; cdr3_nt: TGTGCCAGCAGCTTAGCACCAGCGGGGGTGTGGTCCTACAATGAGCAGTTCTTC
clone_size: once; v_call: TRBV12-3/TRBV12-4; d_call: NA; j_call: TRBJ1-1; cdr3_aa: CAAQGGNTEAFF; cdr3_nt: TGTGCCGCACAGGGAGGTAACACTGAAGCTTTCTTT
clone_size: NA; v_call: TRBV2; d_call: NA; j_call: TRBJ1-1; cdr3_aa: CASREEWNGEAFF; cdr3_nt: TGTGCCAGCAGGGAGGAGTGGAACGGTGAAGCTTTCTTT
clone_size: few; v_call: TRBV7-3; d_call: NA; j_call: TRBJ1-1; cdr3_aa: CASSLMGGTEAFF; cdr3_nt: TGTGCCAGCAGCTTAATGGGGGGCACTGAAGCTTTCTTT
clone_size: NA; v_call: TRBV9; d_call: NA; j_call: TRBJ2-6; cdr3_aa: CASSASPGANVLTF; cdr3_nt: TGTGCCAGCAGCGCCTCCCCCGGGGCCAACGTCCTGACTTTC
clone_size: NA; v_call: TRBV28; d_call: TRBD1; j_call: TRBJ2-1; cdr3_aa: CASCPGQEKNEQFF; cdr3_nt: TGTGCCAGCTGTCCGGGACAGGAAAAAAATGAGCAGTTCTTC